The next 10 T cell receptor beta chains were all read from a single sample in a study of T cells in Graves' hyperthyroidism and ophthalmopathy. TCR beta CDR3 regions were amplified from RNA. With the HTBI primer set, the TCR CDR3 went through a first round of RT-PCR. TCRdb passed the multiplex PCR reads through MiXCR, listing each CDR3 protein once. The table shows about 420,000 distinct CDR3 sequences, with 15% to 18% occurring only once. Sequencing input: blood. The receptor set was obtained from a woman aged 18-29 years with Graves' hyperthyroidism.

The table lists this clonotype with many counts. This chain connects TRBV12-3 or TRBV12-4 to TRBJ2-2; D may be TRBD1 or TRBD2 (5 bases each). The CDR3 runs to 15 residues. V lost 3 bases, J lost 7 bases, and 15 bases lay in between. The chain's CDR3 is CASSLMAGAVGELFF. DNA of the CDR3: TGTGCCAGCAGTTTGATGGCCGGGGCGGTCGGGGAGCTGTTTTTT.

This clonotype occurred many times. The J gene is TRBJ2-7, the V gene TRBV20-1; 7 positions match TRBD1. V lost 3 bases to trimming and J lost 6 bases; unmatched junction nucleotides: 20. Germline V lookup: CDR1 DFQATT, CDR2 SNEGSKA (reference sequence). The length of the CDR3 is 17 residues. CDR3 amino acids: CSASPIRTGSRYTEQYF. CDR3 in DNA: TGCAGTGCTAGTCCCATCCGGACAGGTTCGCGCTATACCGAGCAGTACTTC.

This clonotype was seen at least ten times. The chain links TRBV28 to TRBJ2-1, with 7 positions matching TRBD1. The length of the CDR3 is 15 residues. Germline CDR1 and CDR2: MDHEN and SYDVKM. The J segment lost 12 bases and the V segment lost 8 bases, leaving 19 bases of the junction unmatched. The CDR3 protein is CASFPRGQGPTGQFF. In DNA form, the CDR3 reads TGTGCCAGCTTCCCAAGGGGGCAGGGACCCACGGGGCAGTTCTTC.

This clonotype was detected many times. The gene calls are TRBV28 and TRBJ1-6, with D unresolved. V was clipped by 5 bases and J by 5 bases, with 10 bases between them. CDR1 MDHEN and CDR2 SYDVKM come from the germline V gene. The CDR3 has 14 amino acids. The CDR3 region is CASSVVGDNSPLHF. CDR3 DNA sequence: TGTGCCAGCAGTGTGGTTGGGGATAATTCACCCCTCCACTTT.

This clonotype was seen only a few times. The gene calls are TRBV12-3 or TRBV12-4 and TRBJ1-2, with 7 bases lining up with TRBD1. The CDR3 has 13 amino acids. Unmatched junction bases numbered 2, after V lost 4 bases and J lost 3 bases. CDR3 bases: TGTGCCAGCAGTTCGACAGGGCACTATGGCTACACCTTC. The encoded protein is CASSSTGHYGYTF.

This clonotype was observed many times. J is TRBJ1-2 and V is TRBV2; D gene ambiguous. CDR3 length: 13 amino acids. V was trimmed by 2 bases and J by 5 bases, leaving 9 bases between them. Per germline, CDR1 SNHLY and CDR2 FYNNEI. The CDR3 DNA reads as TGTGCCAGCAGTGAAATGACGGTATATGGCTACACCTTC. Protein product: CASSEMTVYGYTF.

The chain combines TRBV5-6 with TRBJ2-7; TRBD1 agrees at 8 bases. CDR3 length: 14 amino acids. V dropped 3 bases and J dropped 2; count of bases not matched to a gene: 4. The germline V gene encodes CDR1 SGHDT and CDR2 YYEEEE. CDR3 residues: CASSYRDRTYEQYF. In DNA form, the CDR3 reads TGTGCCAGCAGCTACCGGGACAGGACCTACGAGCAGTACTTC.

This clonotype was detected only a few times. The chain recombines TRBV20-1 with TRBJ2-7; the D gene is possibly TRBD2 (6 bases). Trimming removed 6 bases from V and 0 bases from J, with 12 bases in between. CDR3 length: 13 amino acids. Germline lookup yields CDR1 DFQATT and CDR2 SNEGSKA (reference sequence). CDR3 nucleotide sequence: TGCAGTGCCCGGACTATATCCTCCTACGAGCAGTACTTC. It yields the protein CSARTISSYEQYF.

The rearrangement joins TRBV10-3 to TRBJ2-3; 10 bases are a match to TRBD1. CDR1 and CDR2 from the germline V gene are ENHRY and SYGVKD. V was pared by 6 bases and J by 4 bases, with 1 base of the junction left unmatched. The CDR3 has 13 amino acids. As DNA, the CDR3 is TGTGCCATCAGGGGACAGGGGCCAGATACGCAGTATTTT. Protein: CAIRGQGPDTQYF.

The rearrangement links TRBV6-2 or TRBV6-3 to TRBJ2-4; D is undetermined. V lost 2 bases, J lost 15 bases, and 23 bases lay in between. The CDR3 covers 15 residues. Germline V gene sequence: CDR1 MNHEY, CDR2 SVGEGT. Here the CDR3 reads CASSYDNRVQDPLYF. DNA for the CDR3: TGTGCCAGCAGTTACGACAATCGGGTGCAGGACCCTTTGTACTTC.